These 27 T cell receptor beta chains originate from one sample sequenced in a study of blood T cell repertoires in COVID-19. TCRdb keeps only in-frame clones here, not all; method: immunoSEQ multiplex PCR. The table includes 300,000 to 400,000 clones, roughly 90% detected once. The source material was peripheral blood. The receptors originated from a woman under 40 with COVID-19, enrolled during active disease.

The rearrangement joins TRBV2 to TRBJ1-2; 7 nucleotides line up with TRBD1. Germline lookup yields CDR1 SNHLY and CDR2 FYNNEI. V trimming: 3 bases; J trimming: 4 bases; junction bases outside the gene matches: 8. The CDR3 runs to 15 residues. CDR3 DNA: TGTGCCAGCAGTGATGGGACAGCGATGGGCTATGGCTACACCTTC. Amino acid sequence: CASSDGTAMGYGYTF.

In DNA form, the CDR3 reads TGTGCCAGCAGCTTAGTGCCCCGACAGGGTAAGTACTATGGCTACACCTTC. Its protein is CASSLVPRQGKYYGYTF. This chain uses TRBV7-9 with TRBJ1-2, with 7 nucleotides matching TRBD1. The CDR3 is made up of 17 amino acids. The germline V gene encodes CDR1 SEHNR and CDR2 FQNEAQ (reference sequence). Trimming cost V 1 base and J 3 bases; bases outside gene matches: 11.

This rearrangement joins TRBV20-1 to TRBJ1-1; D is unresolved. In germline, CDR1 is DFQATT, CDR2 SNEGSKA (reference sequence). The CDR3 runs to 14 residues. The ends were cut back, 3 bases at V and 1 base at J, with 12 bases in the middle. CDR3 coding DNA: TGCAGTGCTAGTCGGCAAGAGGGGAACACTGAAGCTTTCTTT. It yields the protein CSASRQEGNTEAFF.

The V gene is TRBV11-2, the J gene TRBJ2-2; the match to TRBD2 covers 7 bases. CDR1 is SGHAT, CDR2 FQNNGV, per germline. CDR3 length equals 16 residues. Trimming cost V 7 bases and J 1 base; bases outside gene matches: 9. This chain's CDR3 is CASNQVGRGNTGELFF. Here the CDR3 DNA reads TGTGCCAGCAACCAAGTTGGGAGGGGGAACACCGGGGAGCTGTTTTTT.

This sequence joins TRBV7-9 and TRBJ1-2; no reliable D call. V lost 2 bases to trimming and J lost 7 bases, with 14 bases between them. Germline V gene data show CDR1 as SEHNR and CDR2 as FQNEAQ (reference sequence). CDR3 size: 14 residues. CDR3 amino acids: CASSLFERGRGYTF. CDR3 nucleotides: TGTGCCAGCAGCTTATTTGAAAGAGGCCGTGGCTACACCTTC.

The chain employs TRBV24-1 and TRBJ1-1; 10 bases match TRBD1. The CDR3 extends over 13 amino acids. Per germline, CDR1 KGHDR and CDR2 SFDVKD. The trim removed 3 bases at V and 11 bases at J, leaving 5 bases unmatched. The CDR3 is CATSDGDRGRAFF. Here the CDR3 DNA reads TGTGCCACCAGTGATGGGGACAGGGGAAGGGCTTTCTTT.

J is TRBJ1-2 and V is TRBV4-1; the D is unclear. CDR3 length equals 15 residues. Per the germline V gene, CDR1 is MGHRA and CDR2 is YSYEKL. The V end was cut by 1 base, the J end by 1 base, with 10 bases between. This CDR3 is CASSQGPAINYGYTF. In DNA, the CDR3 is TGCGCCAGCAGCCAAGGGCCCGCCATTAACTATGGCTACACCTTC.

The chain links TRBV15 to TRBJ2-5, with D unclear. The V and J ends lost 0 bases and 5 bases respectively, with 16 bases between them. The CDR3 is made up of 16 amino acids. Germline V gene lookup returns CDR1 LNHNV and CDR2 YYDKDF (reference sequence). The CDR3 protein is CATSREDPGTAETQYF. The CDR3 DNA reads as TGTGCCACCAGCAGAGAAGATCCGGGTACCGCGGAGACCCAGTACTTC.

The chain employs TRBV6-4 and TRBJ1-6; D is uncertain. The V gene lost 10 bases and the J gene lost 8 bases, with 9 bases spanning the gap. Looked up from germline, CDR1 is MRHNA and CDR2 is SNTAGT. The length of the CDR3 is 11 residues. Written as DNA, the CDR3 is TGTGCCACCCCAGGCCATTCACCCCTCCACTTT. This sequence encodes CATPGHSPLHF.

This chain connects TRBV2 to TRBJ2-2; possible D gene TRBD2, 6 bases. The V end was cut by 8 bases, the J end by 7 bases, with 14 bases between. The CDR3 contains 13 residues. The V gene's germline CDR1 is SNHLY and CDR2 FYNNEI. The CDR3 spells CASGTLDGGELFF. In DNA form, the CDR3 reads TGTGCCAGCGGGACTCTGGACGGCGGGGAGCTGTTTTTT.

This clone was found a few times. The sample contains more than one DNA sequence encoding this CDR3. CDR3 sequence (DNA): TGTGCCACCAGCTCTGGTCTAGCGGGGGGCCCTTACGAGCAGTACTTC. Translation: CATSSGLAGGPYEQYF. J is TRBJ2-7 and V is TRBV15, with TRBD2 matching 11 bases. The germline CDR1 and CDR2 sequences are LNHNV and YYDKDF (reference sequence). The CDR3 is made up of 16 amino acids. V lost 5 bases, J lost 4 bases, and 10 bases stayed unmatched.

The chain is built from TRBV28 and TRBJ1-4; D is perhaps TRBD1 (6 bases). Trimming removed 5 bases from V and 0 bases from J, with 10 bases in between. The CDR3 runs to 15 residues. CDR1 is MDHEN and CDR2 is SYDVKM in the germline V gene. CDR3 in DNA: TGTGCCAGCAGTGCTGGGGGCGCAACTAATGAAAAACTGTTTTTT. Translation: CASSAGGATNEKLFF.

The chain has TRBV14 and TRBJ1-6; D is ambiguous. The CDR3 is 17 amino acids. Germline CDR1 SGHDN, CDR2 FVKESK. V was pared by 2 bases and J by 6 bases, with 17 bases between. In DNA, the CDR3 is TGTGCCAGCAGCCAACTACCCCCCCCGGACTCTAATTCACCCCTCCACTTT. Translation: CASSQLPPPDSNSPLHF.

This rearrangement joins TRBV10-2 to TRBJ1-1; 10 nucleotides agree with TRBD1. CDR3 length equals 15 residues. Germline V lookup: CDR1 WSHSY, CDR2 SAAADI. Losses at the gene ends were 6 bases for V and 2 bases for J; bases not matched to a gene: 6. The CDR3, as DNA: TGCGCCAGCAGAGACAGGGGGCTCATCAACACTGAAGCTTTCTTT. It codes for CASRDRGLINTEAFF.

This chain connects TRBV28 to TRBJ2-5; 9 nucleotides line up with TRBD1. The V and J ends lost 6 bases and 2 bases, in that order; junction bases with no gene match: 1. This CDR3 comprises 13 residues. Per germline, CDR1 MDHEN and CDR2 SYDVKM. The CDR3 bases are TGTGCCAGCAGACAGGGGGCACAAGAGACCCAGTACTTC. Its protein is CASRQGAQETQYF.

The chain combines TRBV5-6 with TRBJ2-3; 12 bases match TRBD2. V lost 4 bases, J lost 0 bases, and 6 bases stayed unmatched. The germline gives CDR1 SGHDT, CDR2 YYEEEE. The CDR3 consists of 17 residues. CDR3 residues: CASSLRTSGTSTDTQYF. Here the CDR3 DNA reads TGTGCCAGCAGCCTCCGGACTAGCGGGACTAGCACAGATACGCAGTATTTT.

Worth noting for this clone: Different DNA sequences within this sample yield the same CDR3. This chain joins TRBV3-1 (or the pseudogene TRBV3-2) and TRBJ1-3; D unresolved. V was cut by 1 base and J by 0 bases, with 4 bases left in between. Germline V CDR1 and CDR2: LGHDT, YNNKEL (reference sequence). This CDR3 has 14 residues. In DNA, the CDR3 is TGTGCCAGCAGCCAAGCGGGCTCTGGAAACACCATATATTTT. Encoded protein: CASSQAGSGNTIYF.

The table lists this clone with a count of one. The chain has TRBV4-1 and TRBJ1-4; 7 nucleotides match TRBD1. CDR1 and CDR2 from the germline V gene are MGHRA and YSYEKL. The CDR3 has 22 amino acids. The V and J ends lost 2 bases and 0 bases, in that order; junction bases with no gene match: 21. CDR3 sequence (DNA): TGCGCCAGCAGCCAACTTGAAACACGGAAACAGGGGAATCATGCAACTAATGAAAAACTGTTTTTT. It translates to CASSQLETRKQGNHATNEKLFF.

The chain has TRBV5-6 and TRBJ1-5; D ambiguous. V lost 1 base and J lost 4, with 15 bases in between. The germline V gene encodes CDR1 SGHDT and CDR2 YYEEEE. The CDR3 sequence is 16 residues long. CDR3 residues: CASSLRSGYTNQPQHF. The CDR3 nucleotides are TGTGCCAGCAGCTTGCGGTCGGGGTATACGAATCAGCCCCAGCATTTT.

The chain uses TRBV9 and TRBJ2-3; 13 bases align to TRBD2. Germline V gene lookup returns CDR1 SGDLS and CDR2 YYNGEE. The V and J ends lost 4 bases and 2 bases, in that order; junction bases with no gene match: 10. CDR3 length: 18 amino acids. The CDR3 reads CASSFRLAGGTNTDTQYF. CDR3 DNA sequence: TGTGCCAGCAGCTTTAGACTAGCGGGAGGCACTAACACAGATACGCAGTATTTT.

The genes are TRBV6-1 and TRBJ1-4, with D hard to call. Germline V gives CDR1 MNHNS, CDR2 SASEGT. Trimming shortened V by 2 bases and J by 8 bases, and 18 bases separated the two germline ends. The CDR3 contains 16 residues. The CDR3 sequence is CASSEQARARGEKLFF. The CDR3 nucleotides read TGTGCCAGCAGTGAACAGGCGAGGGCGCGAGGAGAAAAACTGTTTTTT.

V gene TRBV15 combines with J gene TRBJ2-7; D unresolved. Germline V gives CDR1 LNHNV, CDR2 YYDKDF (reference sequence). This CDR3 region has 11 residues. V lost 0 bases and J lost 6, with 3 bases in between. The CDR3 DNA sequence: TGTGCCACCAGCAGAGATCGCGAGCAGTACTTC. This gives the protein CATSRDREQYF.

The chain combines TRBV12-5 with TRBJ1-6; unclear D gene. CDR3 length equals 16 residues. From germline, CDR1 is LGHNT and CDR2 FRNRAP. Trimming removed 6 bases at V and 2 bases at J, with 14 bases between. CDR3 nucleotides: TGTGCTAGTGGGCCCCCACATCCACCCTATAATTCACCCCTCCACTTT. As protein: CASGPPHPPYNSPLHF.

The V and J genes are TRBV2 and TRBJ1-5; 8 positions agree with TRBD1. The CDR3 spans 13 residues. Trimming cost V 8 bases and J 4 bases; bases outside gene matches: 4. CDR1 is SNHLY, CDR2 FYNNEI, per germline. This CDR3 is CASAGGANQPQHF. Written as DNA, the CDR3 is TGTGCCAGCGCAGGGGGCGCGAATCAGCCCCAGCATTTT. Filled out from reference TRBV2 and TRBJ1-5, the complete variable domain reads EPEVTQTPSHQVTQMGQEVILRCVPISNHLYFYWYRQILGQKVEFLVSFYNNEISEKSEIFDDQFSVERPDGSNFTLKIRSTKLEDSAMYFCASAGGANQPQHFGDGTRLSIL.

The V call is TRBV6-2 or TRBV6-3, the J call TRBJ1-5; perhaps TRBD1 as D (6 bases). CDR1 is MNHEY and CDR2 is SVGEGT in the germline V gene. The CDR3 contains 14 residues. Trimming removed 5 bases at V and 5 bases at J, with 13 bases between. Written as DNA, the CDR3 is TGTGCCAGCAGTACGGGACACCCGGATCAGCCCCAGCATTTT. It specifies CASSTGHPDQPQHF.

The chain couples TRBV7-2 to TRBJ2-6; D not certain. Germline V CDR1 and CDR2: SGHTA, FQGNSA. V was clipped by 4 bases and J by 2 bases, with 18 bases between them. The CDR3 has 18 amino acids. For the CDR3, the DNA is TGTGCCAGCAGCTCGTCCTATCCTCGGGTACCTGGGGCCAACGTCCTGACTTTC. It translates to CASSSSYPRVPGANVLTF.

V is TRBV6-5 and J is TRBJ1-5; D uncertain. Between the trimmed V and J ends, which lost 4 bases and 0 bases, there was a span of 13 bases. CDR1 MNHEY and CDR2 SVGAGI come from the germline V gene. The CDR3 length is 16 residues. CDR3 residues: CASSSRLDFSNQPQHF. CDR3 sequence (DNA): TGTGCCAGCAGTTCCAGGTTGGATTTTAGCAATCAGCCCCAGCATTTT.